This is a list of T cell receptor beta chains from one sample in a study of shared clonotypes between healthy human individuals. Only in-frame clones appear in the TCRdb table, and some are missing; sequencing was by immunoSEQ multiplex PCR. The table has around 600,000 clones, roughly 98% seen once. Sequencing input: naive CD8+ T cells sorted from blood. The receptors come from a man under 40 in good health. CDR3s include the opening cysteine and the closing phenylalanine or tryptophan. Fields, in order: clone size, J gene, V gene, D gene, CDR3 DNA, CDR3 protein. A D gene is named only where the DNA matches it firmly. The size field is filled for only some rows; it gives once, few, many or a size class.

size: -; J: TRBJ1-2; V: TRBV5-3; D: -; DNA: TGTGCCAGAAGCTTGCTACCATATGGCTACACCTTC; CDR3: CARSLLPYGYTF
size: -; J: TRBJ2-1; V: TRBV9; D: -; DNA: TGTGCCAGCAGTGGGAGGTTGGGCAATGAGCAGTTCTTC; CDR3: CASSGRLGNEQFF
size: -; J: TRBJ2-1; V: TRBV29-1; D: -; DNA: TGCAGCGTTGAACTAGCGTATAACTACAATGAGCAGTTCTTC; CDR3: CSVELAYNYNEQFF
size: -; J: TRBJ2-7; V: TRBV2; D: -; DNA: TGTGCCAGCAGTGGAGCACGGGACGAGCAGTACTTC; CDR3: CASSGARDEQYF
size: -; J: TRBJ2-5; V: TRBV29-1; D: TRBD2; DNA: TGCAGCTCGGGACTAGCGGGAGAAGAGACCCAGTACTTC; CDR3: CSSGLAGEETQYF
size: -; J: TRBJ2-5; V: TRBV27; D: -; DNA: TGTGCCAGCAGCCTGTCTGACAAGATAGAGACCCAGTACTTC; CDR3: CASSLSDKIETQYF
size: -; J: TRBJ2-7; V: TRBV2; D: TRBD1; DNA: TGTGCCAGCCTTGGACAGGCCTACGAGCAGTACTTC; CDR3: CASLGQAYEQYF
size: -; J: TRBJ1-4; V: TRBV2; D: -; DNA: TGTGCCAGCAGTGAAGGCCCCCGTGGTGAAAAACTGTTTTTT; CDR3: CASSEGPRGEKLFF
size: -; J: TRBJ2-2; V: TRBV5-1; D: TRBD1; DNA: TGCGCCAGCAGCGGGGGAGACAGGGCCACCGGGGAGCTGTTTTTT; CDR3: CASSGGDRATGELFF
size: -; J: TRBJ2-7; V: TRBV27; D: TRBD1; DNA: TGTGCCAGCTCCGTGACGGGACAGGGCTACGAGCAGTACTTC; CDR3: CASSVTGQGYEQYF
size: -; J: TRBJ2-2; V: TRBV18; D: -; DNA: TGTGCCAGCTCACCCCGGGGGGCCGCGAACACCGGGGAGCTGTTTTTT; CDR3: CASSPRGAANTGELFF
size: -; J: TRBJ2-1; V: TRBV29-1; D: TRBD2; DNA: TGCAGCGCCCAACTAGCGGGAGGGCTGGATGAGCAGTTCTTC; CDR3: CSAQLAGGLDEQFF
size: -; J: TRBJ2-7; V: TRBV5-6; D: -; DNA: TGTGCCAGCAGCTTGGGGGGGCGCGAGCAGTACTTC; CDR3: CASSLGGREQYF
size: -; J: TRBJ2-3; V: TRBV18; D: -; DNA: TGTGCCAGCTCAAGGGTGAGAGGTATAATCCCATACACAGATACGCAGTATTTT; CDR3: CASSRVRGIIPYTDTQYF
size: -; J: TRBJ2-3; V: TRBV25-1; D: -; DNA: TGTGCCAGCAAGGCTCTCACTCCGGGGCCGGATAAAGATACGCAGTATTTT; CDR3: CASKALTPGPDKDTQYF
size: once; J: TRBJ1-5; V: TRBV5-5; D: -; DNA: TGTGCCAGCAGCTTCGAGGTCTCCAATCAGCCCCAGCATTTT; CDR3: CASSFEVSNQPQHF
size: -; J: TRBJ2-1; V: TRBV10-2; D: -; DNA: TGCGCCAGCAGTGCGGGGGTGACTCGCCGCAATGAGCAGTTCTTC; CDR3: CASSAGVTRRNEQFF
size: -; J: TRBJ2-2; V: TRBV6-6; D: -; DNA: TGTGCCAGCAGTTACTTAGAGACCGGGGAGCTGTTTTTT; CDR3: CASSYLETGELFF
size: -; J: TRBJ2-3; V: TRBV9; D: -; DNA: TGTGCCAGCAGCCCCCGAAACGGCTTCTCCACAGATACGCAGTATTTT; CDR3: CASSPRNGFSTDTQYF
size: -; J: TRBJ1-5; V: TRBV9; D: -; DNA: TGTGCCAGCAGCGTAGAAGGGGCAGGTCAGCCCCAGCATTTT; CDR3: CASSVEGAGQPQHF
size: -; J: TRBJ2-7; V: TRBV6-1; D: TRBD1; DNA: TGTGCCAGCAGCGCTATCTCCGGGACAGTCTACGAGCAGTACTTC; CDR3: CASSAISGTVYEQYF
size: -; J: TRBJ2-7; V: TRBV7-2; D: -; DNA: TGTGCCAGCAGCTTAGGAAACGGGCTACCCTACGAGCAGTACTTC; CDR3: CASSLGNGLPYEQYF
size: -; J: TRBJ2-7; V: TRBV28; D: TRBD1; DNA: TGTGCCAGCAGCTTCCAGGGACAGCCCTACGAGCAGTACTTC; CDR3: CASSFQGQPYEQYF
size: once; J: TRBJ1-2; V: TRBV5-4; D: -; DNA: TGTGCCACTATAGAGGGGCCGGACATCACATATGGCTACACCTTC; CDR3: CATIEGPDITYGYTF
size: -; J: TRBJ1-4; V: TRBV5-4; D: -; DNA: TGTGCCAGCAGCTTGGAAGGGGTTGACGAAAAACTGTTTTTT; CDR3: CASSLEGVDEKLFF
size: -; J: TRBJ2-7; V: TRBV4-1; D: -; DNA: TGCGCCAGCAGCCAAGGCCCGCCAGGCAGACCCAGCTCCTACGAGCAGTACTTC; CDR3: CASSQGPPGRPSSYEQYF
size: -; J: TRBJ2-7; V: TRBV29-1; D: -; DNA: TGCAGCGTTTATCGGGCCTTGGACCCTAACGAGCAGTACTTC; CDR3: CSVYRALDPNEQYF
size: -; J: TRBJ2-7; V: TRBV30; D: TRBD1; DNA: TGTGCCTGGAGTGTGGGACAGGGAACGAACGAGCAGTACTTC; CDR3: CAWSVGQGTNEQYF
size: few; J: TRBJ2-1; V: TRBV14; D: TRBD2; DNA: TGTGCCAGCAGCGACCGGTTAGCGGGGGACTACAATGAGCAGTTCTTC; CDR3: CASSDRLAGDYNEQFF
size: -; J: TRBJ1-2; V: TRBV19; D: -; DNA: TGTGCCAGTAGTTCCCCGGGACGGCGGGCTGGCTACACCTTC; CDR3: CASSSPGRRAGYTF
size: -; J: TRBJ2-7; V: TRBV5-5; D: -; DNA: TGTGCCAGCAGCAGGGCCGTAGGGATCTCCTACGAGCAGTACTTC; CDR3: CASSRAVGISYEQYF
size: few; J: TRBJ2-1; V: TRBV7-9; D: -; DNA: TGTGCCAGCAGCTTACCCTGGACAGACAATGAGCAGTTCTTC; CDR3: CASSLPWTDNEQFF
size: once; J: TRBJ1-4; V: TRBV15; D: -; DNA: TGTGCCACCAGCAGAGCTCGCTACGCAACTAATGAAAAACTGTTTTTT; CDR3: CATSRARYATNEKLFF
size: -; J: TRBJ2-3; V: TRBV29-1; D: -; DNA: TGCAGCGCCCGGGACTCGGAGACAGATACGCAGTATTTT; CDR3: CSARDSETDTQYF
size: -; J: TRBJ2-6; V: TRBV7-6; D: -; DNA: TGTGCCAGCGGCGATAAACTAAAGACGGCTGGGGCCAACGTCCTGACTTTC; CDR3: CASGDKLKTAGANVLTF
size: -; J: TRBJ2-3; V: TRBV29-1; D: TRBD1; DNA: TGCAGCCTCAAAGGACAGGGAGATACGCAGTATTTT; CDR3: CSLKGQGDTQYF
size: few; J: TRBJ2-1; V: TRBV6-5; D: -; DNA: TGTGCCAGCAGTTACGTTTCGGAATACAATGAGCAGTTCTTC; CDR3: CASSYVSEYNEQFF
size: -; J: TRBJ2-3; V: TRBV27; D: -; DNA: TGTGCCAGCAGCCAAGGGACAGATACGCAGTATTTT; CDR3: CASSQGTDTQYF
size: -; J: TRBJ2-3; V: TRBV5-1; D: -; DNA: TGCGCCAGCAGCCTGGACTTCACAGATACGCAGTATTTT; CDR3: CASSLDFTDTQYF
size: -; J: TRBJ2-1; V: TRBV5-1; D: -; DNA: TGCGCCAGCAGCTCCGGGACAAGCTCTGTCAATGAGCAGTTCTTC; CDR3: CASSSGTSSVNEQFF
size: -; J: TRBJ2-7; V: TRBV7-6; D: -; DNA: TGTGCCAGCAGCTTAGAGTTAGCACCGTCCTACGAGCAGTACTTC; CDR3: CASSLELAPSYEQYF
size: -; J: TRBJ2-7; V: TRBV28; D: TRBD2; DNA: TGTGCCAGCACTTACCCCGGGACTAGCGGGAATCTCAACTTC; CDR3: CASTYPGTSGNLNF
size: -; J: TRBJ2-2; V: TRBV27; D: -; DNA: TGTGCCAGCAGTACGGGGCAGAACACCGGGGAGCTGTTTTTT; CDR3: CASSTGQNTGELFF
size: -; J: TRBJ2-1; V: TRBV30; D: -; DNA: TGTGCCTGGAGTGTACTAGGGTATGAGCAGTTCTTC; CDR3: CAWSVLGYEQFF